The 17 T cell receptor beta chains presented below share a single source sample, sequenced in a study of T cell repertoires in cytomegalovirus infection. Their specific antigens are unknown. One entry per CDR3 protein results from TCRdb running MiXCR on the reads. The top ten hold around 80% of the sample, which has approximately 30,000 distinct CDR3 sequences, about 19% seen once. The sample here was CD8+ T cells from cultured PBMCs, taken from culture after CMV antigen stimulation. These receptors came from a human donor in good health (CMV status not recorded). Some clones in this sample may be carry-over from other donors' samples.

This sequence joins TRBV27 and TRBJ1-1; D uncertain. The germline CDR1 and CDR2 sequences are MNHEY and SMNVEV (reference sequence). V lost 5 bases and J 3 bases, leaving 10 bases between the germline ends. This CDR3 is 13 amino acids long. CDR3 in amino acids: CASSGMGYTEAFF. The CDR3, as DNA: TGTGCCAGCAGTGGCATGGGTTACACTGAAGCTTTCTTT.

This clonotype was counted only a few times. V usage is TRBV6-2 or TRBV6-3 and J usage is TRBJ2-2; D is ambiguous. V lost 2 bases and J lost 13, with 5 bases in between. Germline V gene lookup returns CDR1 MNHEY and CDR2 SVGEGT. There are 10 residues in the CDR3. This CDR3 reads CASSYGRLFF. Written as DNA, the CDR3 is TGTGCCAGCAGTTACGGGCGGCTGTTTTTT.

This clonotype has more than one count but fewer than ten. The J gene is TRBJ2-3, the V gene TRBV12-3 or TRBV12-4, with D perhaps TRBD2 (5 bases). The V end lost 6 bases, the J end lost 6 bases, and 10 bases lay between the germline ends. CDR3 length: 12 amino acids. The CDR3 DNA follows: TGTGCCAGCAGGATCGGACTCGATACGCAGTATTTT. Translation gives CASRIGLDTQYF.

This clonotype was counted between two and nine times. This chain connects TRBV27 to TRBJ1-2; 8 bases are shared with TRBD1. Trimming took 3 bases from V and 4 from J; bases not matched to a gene: 7. CDR1 and CDR2 (germline): MNHEY, SMNVEV (reference sequence). This CDR3 region has 15 residues. The CDR3 protein is CASSFQGASVYGYTF. CDR3 in DNA: TGTGCCAGCAGTTTCCAGGGGGCGAGTGTCTATGGCTACACCTTC.

The chain links TRBV29-1 to TRBJ2-1, with 7 bases lining up with TRBD2. V shed 4 bases, J shed 6 bases, and the junction held 15 bases outside the gene matches. Per germline, CDR1 SQVTM and CDR2 ANQGSEA. The CDR3 length is 16 residues. This CDR3 reads CSVGRVLAGVINEQFF. CDR3 in DNA: TGCAGCGTTGGACGGGTTTTGGCGGGAGTCATCAATGAGCAGTTCTTC.

V is TRBV6-5 and J is TRBJ2-1; no clear D. Between the trimmed V and J ends, which lost 6 bases and 0 bases, there was a span of 9 bases. In germline, CDR1 is MNHEY, CDR2 SVGAGI. The CDR3 has 14 residues. The CDR3 protein is CASSGWGSYNEQFF. The CDR3 DNA follows: TGTGCCAGCAGCGGGTGGGGCTCCTACAATGAGCAGTTCTTC.

The gene calls are TRBV6-2 or TRBV6-3 and TRBJ2-1; possibly TRBD1 or TRBD2 for D (6 bases each). The CDR3 has 16 residues. Trimming left V 9 bases short and J 10 bases short, with 28 bases between. Germline values: CDR1 MNHEY, CDR2 SVGEGT. The CDR3 DNA reads TGTGCCAGGAGATGGGAACGGGACACCGGGGGCCTAGAGCAGTTCTTC. This encodes CARRWERDTGGLEQFF.

This chain uses TRBV7-3 with TRBJ1-1; possible D gene TRBD1, 6 bases. There are 14 residues in the CDR3. V lost 5 bases, J lost 11 bases, and 21 bases lay in between. CDR1 SGHTA and CDR2 FQGTGA come from the germline V gene. DNA of the CDR3: TGTGCCAGCAGCCCCACAGGGAGCGTGGGTGGGGCTTTCTTT. It codes for CASSPTGSVGGAFF.

V and J are TRBV12-3 or TRBV12-4 and TRBJ2-5, with a tentative D call TRBD1 (6 bases). Between the trimmed V and J ends, which lost 4 bases and 5 bases, there was a span of 20 bases. The CDR3 is 16 amino acids. This chain's CDR3 is CASSSLGASLRETQYF. Here the CDR3 DNA reads TGTGCCAGCAGTTCCCTGGGGGCGTCGCTGAGGGAGACCCAGTACTTC.

The V gene is TRBV9, the J gene TRBJ1-2, with D hard to call. The CDR3 loop spans 14 amino acids. CDR1 SGDLS and CDR2 YYNGEE come from the germline V gene. V was clipped by 6 bases and J by 5 bases, with 17 bases between them. The CDR3 here is CASTSPLQGYGYTF. The CDR3 DNA follows: TGTGCCAGCACCTCCCCACTCCAAGGATATGGCTACACCTTC.

This clonotype was recorded a few times. This chain joins TRBV10-3 and TRBJ2-7; D is perhaps TRBD2 (6 bases). Trimming cost V 2 bases and J 3 bases, with 14 bases left between them. CDR1 and CDR2 from the germline V gene are ENHRY and SYGVKD. The CDR3 sequence is 15 residues long. The CDR3 bases are TGTGCCATCAGTGAGAGGAGGGACTCTAACTACGAGCAGTACTTC. Encoded protein: CAISERRDSNYEQYF.

The J gene is TRBJ2-3, the V gene TRBV12-3 or TRBV12-4; a possible D gene is TRBD2 (7 bases). This CDR3 is built from 15 residues. The V end was cut by 4 bases, the J end by 4 bases, with 15 bases between. The CDR3 sequence is CASSYEGGPPDTQYF. CDR3 nucleotide sequence: TGTGCCAGCAGTTACGAGGGGGGGCCCCCAGATACGCAGTATTTT.

The chain has TRBV27 and TRBJ2-7, with D perhaps TRBD1 (5 bases). V lost 0 bases and J 7 bases, leaving 10 bases between the germline ends. CDR1 and CDR2 (germline): MNHEY, SMNVEV (reference sequence). This CDR3 has 13 amino acids. CDR3 sequence (DNA): TGTGCCAGCAGTTTATCGCAGGGTGGGGAGCAGTACTTC. It codes for CASSLSQGGEQYF.

This clonotype appeared a few times. CDR3 nucleotide sequence: TGTGCCAGCAGCTTAGGTGTCGCGGGCCAATGGGAAACCGGGGAGCTGTTTTTT. Its protein is CASSLGVAGQWETGELFF. The chain couples TRBV7-9 to TRBJ2-2; a possible D gene is TRBD2 (5 bases). The CDR3 covers 18 residues. V was clipped by 1 base and J by 5 bases, with 20 bases between them. The germline V gene encodes CDR1 SEHNR and CDR2 FQNEAQ (reference sequence).

The J gene is TRBJ2-5, the V gene TRBV5-6; 12 nucleotides match TRBD1. Germline V gene lookup returns CDR1 SGHDT and CDR2 YYEEEE. CDR3 size: 16 residues. Trimming removed 2 bases from V and 5 bases from J; junction bases left unmatched: 7. The CDR3 sequence: CASSFGGTGGRETQYF. The CDR3 bases are TGTGCCAGCAGCTTCGGCGGGACAGGGGGCAGGGAGACCCAGTACTTC. Full variable domain (missing parts from reference TRBV5-6 and TRBJ2-5): DAGVTQSPTHLIKTRGQQVTLRCSPKSGHDTVSWYQQALGQGPQFIFQYYEEEERQRGNFPDRFSGHQFPNYSSELNVNALLLGDSALYLCASSFGGTGGRETQYFGPGTRLLVL.

The chain has TRBV12-3 or TRBV12-4 and TRBJ1-1, with TRBD1 matching over 8 bases. V gave up 6 bases and J gave up 4 bases; unmatched junction bases: 4. The CDR3 has 13 amino acids. The CDR3 region has the DNA TGTGCCAGCAGCCTGACAGGGGTCACTGAAGCTTTCTTT. Its translation: CASSLTGVTEAFF.

This clonotype was observed a handful of times. V and J are TRBV5-6 and TRBJ1-6, with 11 nucleotides matching TRBD1. Looked up from germline, CDR1 is SGHDT and CDR2 is YYEEEE. Unmatched junction bases numbered 11, after V lost 4 bases and J lost 5 bases. The CDR3 is made up of 18 amino acids. The CDR3 is CASSTDRGRLIDNSPLHF. In DNA, the CDR3 is TGTGCCAGCAGCACGGACAGGGGGCGGCTGATCGATAATTCACCCCTCCACTTT.